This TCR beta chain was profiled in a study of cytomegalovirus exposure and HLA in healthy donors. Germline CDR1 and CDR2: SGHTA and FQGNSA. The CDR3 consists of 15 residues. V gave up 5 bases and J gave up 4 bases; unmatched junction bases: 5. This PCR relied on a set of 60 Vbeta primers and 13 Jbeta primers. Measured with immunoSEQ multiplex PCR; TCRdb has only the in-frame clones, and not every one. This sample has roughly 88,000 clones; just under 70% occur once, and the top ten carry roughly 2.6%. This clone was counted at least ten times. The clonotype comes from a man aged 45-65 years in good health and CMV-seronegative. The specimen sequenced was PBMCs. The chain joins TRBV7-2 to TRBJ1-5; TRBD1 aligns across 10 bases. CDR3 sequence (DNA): TGTGCCAGCAGCCACGACAGGGGGCGAAATCAGCCCCAGCATTTT. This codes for CASSHDRGRNQPQHF.